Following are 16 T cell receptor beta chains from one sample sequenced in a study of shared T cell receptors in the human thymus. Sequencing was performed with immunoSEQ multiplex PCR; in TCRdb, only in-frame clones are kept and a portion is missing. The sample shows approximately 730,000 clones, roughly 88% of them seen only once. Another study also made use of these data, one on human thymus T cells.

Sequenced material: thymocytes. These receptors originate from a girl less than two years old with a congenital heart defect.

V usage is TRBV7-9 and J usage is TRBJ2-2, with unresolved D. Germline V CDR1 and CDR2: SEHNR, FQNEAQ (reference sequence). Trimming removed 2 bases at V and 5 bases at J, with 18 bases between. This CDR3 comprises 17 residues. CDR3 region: CASSLSPPVPGTGELFF. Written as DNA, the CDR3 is TGTGCCAGCAGCTTATCACCGCCAGTTCCCGGGACCGGGGAGCTGTTTTTT.

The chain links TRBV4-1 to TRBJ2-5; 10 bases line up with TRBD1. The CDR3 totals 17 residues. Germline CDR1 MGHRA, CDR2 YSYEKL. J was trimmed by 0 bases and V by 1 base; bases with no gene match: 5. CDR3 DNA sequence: TGCGCCAGCAGCCAAGGACCTGGACAGGGGGACCAAGAGACCCAGTACTTC. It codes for CASSQGPGQGDQETQYF.

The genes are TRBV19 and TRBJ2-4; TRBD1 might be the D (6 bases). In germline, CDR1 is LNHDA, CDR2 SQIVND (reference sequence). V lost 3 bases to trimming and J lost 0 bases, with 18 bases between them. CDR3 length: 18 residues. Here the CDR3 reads CASSMPPGTPKAKNIQYF. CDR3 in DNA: TGTGCCAGTAGTATGCCCCCTGGGACACCTAAAGCCAAAAACATTCAGTACTTC.

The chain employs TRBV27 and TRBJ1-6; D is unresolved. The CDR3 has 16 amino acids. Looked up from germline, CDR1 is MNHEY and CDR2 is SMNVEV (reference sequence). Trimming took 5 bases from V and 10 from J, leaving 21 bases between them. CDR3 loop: CASSHYDPRTRSPLHF. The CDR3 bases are TGTGCCAGCAGTCACTACGACCCTCGGACTCGATCACCCCTCCACTTT.

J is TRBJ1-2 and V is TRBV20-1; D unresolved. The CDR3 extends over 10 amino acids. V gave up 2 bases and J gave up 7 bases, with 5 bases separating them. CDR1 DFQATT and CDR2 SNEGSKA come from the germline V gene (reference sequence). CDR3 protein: CSARLFGYTF. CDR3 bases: TGCAGTGCTAGACTGTTTGGCTACACCTTC.

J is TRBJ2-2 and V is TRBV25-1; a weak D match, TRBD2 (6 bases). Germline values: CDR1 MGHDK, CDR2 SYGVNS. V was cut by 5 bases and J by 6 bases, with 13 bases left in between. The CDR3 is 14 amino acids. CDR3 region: CASSQSGGPGELFF. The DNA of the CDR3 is TGTGCCAGCAGTCAATCCGGGGGTCCCGGGGAGCTGTTTTTT.

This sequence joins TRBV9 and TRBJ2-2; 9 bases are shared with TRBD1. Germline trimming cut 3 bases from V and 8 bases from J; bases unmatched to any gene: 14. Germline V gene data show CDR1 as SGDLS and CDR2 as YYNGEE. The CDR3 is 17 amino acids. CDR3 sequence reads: CASSARTGGGFGGELFF. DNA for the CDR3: TGTGCCAGCAGCGCAAGAACAGGGGGCGGATTCGGAGGGGAGCTGTTTTTT.

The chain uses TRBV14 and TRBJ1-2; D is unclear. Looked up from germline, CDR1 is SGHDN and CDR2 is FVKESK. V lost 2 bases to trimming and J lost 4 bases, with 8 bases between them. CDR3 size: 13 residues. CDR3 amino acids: CASSQINFYGYTF. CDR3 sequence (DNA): TGTGCCAGCAGCCAAATTAACTTCTATGGCTACACCTTC. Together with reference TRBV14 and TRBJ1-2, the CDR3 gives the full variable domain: EAGVTQFPSHSVIEKGQTVTLRCDPISGHDNLYWYRRVMGKEIKFLLHFVKESKQDESGMPNNRFLAERTGGTYSTLKVQPAELEDSGVYFCASSQINFYGYTFGSGTRLTVV.

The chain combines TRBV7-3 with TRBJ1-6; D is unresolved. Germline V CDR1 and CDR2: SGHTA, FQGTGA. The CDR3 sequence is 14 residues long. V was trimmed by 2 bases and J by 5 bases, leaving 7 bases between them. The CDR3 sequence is CASSLGGDNSPLHF. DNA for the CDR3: TGTGCCAGCAGCTTAGGCGGAGATAATTCACCCCTCCACTTT.

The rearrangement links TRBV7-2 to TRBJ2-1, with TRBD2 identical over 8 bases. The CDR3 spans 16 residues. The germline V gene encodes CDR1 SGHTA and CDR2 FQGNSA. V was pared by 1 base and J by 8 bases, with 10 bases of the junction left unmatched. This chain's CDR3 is CASSLVRLAGPHEQFF. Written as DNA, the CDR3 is TGTGCCAGCAGCTTAGTGCGGCTAGCGGGTCCCCATGAGCAGTTCTTC.

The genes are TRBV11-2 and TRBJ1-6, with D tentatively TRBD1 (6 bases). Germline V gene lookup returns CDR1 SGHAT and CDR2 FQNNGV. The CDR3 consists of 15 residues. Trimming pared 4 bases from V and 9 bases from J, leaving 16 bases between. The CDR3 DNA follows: TGTGCCAGCAGCTGGAGACAGGCTCCATCTTCACCCCTCCACTTT. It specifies CASSWRQAPSSPLHF.

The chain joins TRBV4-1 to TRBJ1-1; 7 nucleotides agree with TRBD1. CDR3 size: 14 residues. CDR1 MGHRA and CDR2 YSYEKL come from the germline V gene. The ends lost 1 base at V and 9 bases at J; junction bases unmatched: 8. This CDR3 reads CASSQAGTAHKAFF. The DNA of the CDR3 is TGCGCCAGCAGCCAAGCTGGGACAGCTCACAAAGCTTTCTTT.

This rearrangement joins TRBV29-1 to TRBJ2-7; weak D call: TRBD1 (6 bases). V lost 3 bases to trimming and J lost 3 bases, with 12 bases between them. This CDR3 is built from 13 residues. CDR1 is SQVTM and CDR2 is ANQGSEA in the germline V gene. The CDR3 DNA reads TGCAGCGTTGACCCGGGCAGGGGCTACGAGCAGTACTTC. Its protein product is CSVDPGRGYEQYF.

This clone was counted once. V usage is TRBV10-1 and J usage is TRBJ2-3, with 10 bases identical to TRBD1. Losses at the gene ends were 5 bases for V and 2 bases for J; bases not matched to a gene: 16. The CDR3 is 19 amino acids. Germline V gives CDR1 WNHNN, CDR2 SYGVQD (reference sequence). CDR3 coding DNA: TGCGCCAGCAGTATAGGGGGACAGGGGTTTTCCTTGGTCACAGATACGCAGTATTTT. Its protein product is CASSIGGQGFSLVTDTQYF.

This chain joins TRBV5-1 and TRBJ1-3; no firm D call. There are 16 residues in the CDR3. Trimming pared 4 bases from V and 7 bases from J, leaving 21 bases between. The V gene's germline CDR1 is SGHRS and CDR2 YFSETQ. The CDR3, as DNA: TGCGCCAGCAGCCCCCGTGGAGGAAGGTCGGCGAACACCATATATTTT. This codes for CASSPRGGRSANTIYF.

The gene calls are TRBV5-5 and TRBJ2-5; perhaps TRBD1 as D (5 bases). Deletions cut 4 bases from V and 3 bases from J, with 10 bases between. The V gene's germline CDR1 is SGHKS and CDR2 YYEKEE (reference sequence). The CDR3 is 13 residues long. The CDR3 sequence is CASSLQVKETQYF. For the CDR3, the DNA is TGTGCCAGCAGCCTACAGGTTAAAGAGACCCAGTACTTC.